These T cell receptor beta chains were read from a single sample in a study of T cell responses to AZD1222 COVID-19 vaccine. Some clones are missing from TCRdb's copy, which holds only in-frame ones; the method was immunoSEQ multiplex PCR. Of some 180,000 clones detected, roughly 90% appear once; the ten largest clones hold 1.5% to 2%. This specimen consisted of peripheral blood, obtained on day 0 of AZD1222 vaccination. The source of these receptors is an adult in good health. Each CDR3 is given with its conserved first and last residue. The D gene is left open where the match is weak. A clone size is listed for some rows: how often the clone was seen (once, few, many), or a class if it is expanded.

v_gene,j_gene,abundance,d_gene,len,CDR3nt,CDR3aa
TRBV18,TRBJ1-2,.,TRBD1,14,TGTGCCAGCTCACCACGTGAGGGGGCTAGTGGCTACACCTTC,CASSPREGASGYTF
TRBV7-8,TRBJ1-1,.,.,15,TGTGCCAGCAGCCGATCATTGGCCATAAACACTGAAGCTTTCTTT,CASSRSLAINTEAFF
TRBV6-5,TRBJ1-2,.,.,12,TGTGCCAGCAGTTACTGGCAGGATGGCTACACCTTC,CASSYWQDGYTF
TRBV27,TRBJ2-7,.,.,14,TGTGCCAGCAGTTTCTCGGGGTTGTCCTACGAGCAGTACTTC,CASSFSGLSYEQYF
TRBV27,TRBJ1-6,.,.,14,TGTGCCAGCAGTTTCGAGGGTTATAATTCACCCCTCCACTTT,CASSFEGYNSPLHF
TRBV19,TRBJ2-7,.,TRBD2,15,TGTGCCAGCGCCTGGGGGTCGGGAGGGACCTACGAGCAGTACTTC,CASAWGSGGTYEQYF
TRBV12-3/TRBV12-4,TRBJ1-2,.,.,13,TGTGCCAGCAGTTCGACAGTGCCACATGGCTACACCTTC,CASSSTVPHGYTF
TRBV3-1/TRBV3-2,TRBJ2-1,.,.,17,TGTGCCAGCAGCCTTGACGTACCCCGGGGGACGTACAATGAGCAGTTCTTC,CASSLDVPRGTYNEQFF
TRBV7-2,TRBJ2-4,.,.,14,TGTGCCAGCGGGAGGGGGCGAGCCAAAAACATTCAGTACTTC,CASGRGRAKNIQYF
TRBV6-2/TRBV6-3,TRBJ2-7,.,.,16,TGTGCCAGCAGTTACTCTTGGTCGAGGAGCTCCTACGAGCAGTACTTC,CASSYSWSRSSYEQYF
TRBV7-8,TRBJ2-7,.,.,15,TGTGCCAGCAGCCAACATGGGCAGACAGCCTACGAGCAGTACTTC,CASSQHGQTAYEQYF
TRBV5-6,TRBJ1-4,.,.,14,TGTGCCAGCAGCTTAGGACACCGAGGAGAAAAACTGTTTTTT,CASSLGHRGEKLFF
TRBV11-2,TRBJ1-1,.,TRBD1,14,TGTGCCAGCAGCCGCCGACAGGGGGACACTGAAGCTTTCTTT,CASSRRQGDTEAFF
TRBV27,TRBJ2-5,.,TRBD2,14,TGTGCCAGCAGATTAGCGGGAGGGCCGGGGGCCCAGTACTTC,CASRLAGGPGAQYF
TRBV3-1/TRBV3-2,TRBJ2-5,.,TRBD2,14,TGTGCCAGCAGCTTTAGCGGGGGTAGGGAGACCCAGTACTTC,CASSFSGGRETQYF
TRBV2,TRBJ1-5,.,.,13,TGTGCCAGCAGTGTTAACATTAATCAGCCCCAGCATTTT,CASSVNINQPQHF
TRBV18,TRBJ2-3,.,.,15,TGTGCCAGCTCACGGGGCGGGGGCCGCACAGATACGCAGTATTTT,CASSRGGGRTDTQYF
TRBV11-2,TRBJ2-5,once,.,13,TGTGCCAGCAGCTTAGAAAGCCGGGAGACCCAGTACTTC,CASSLESRETQYF
TRBV4-2,TRBJ2-5,once,.,17,TGTGCCAGCAGCCAAGACACCCGGACTATCACTGGAGGGACCCAGTACTTC,CASSQDTRTITGGTQYF
TRBV5-1,TRBJ2-5,.,.,15,TGCGCCAGCAGCTATTCGTTGACAGGACGGGAGACCCAGTACTTC,CASSYSLTGRETQYF
TRBV6-6,TRBJ2-5,.,.,12,TGTGCCAGCAGTACCCACGAGGAGACCCAGTACTTC,CASSTHEETQYF
TRBV27,TRBJ1-5,.,.,13,TGTGCCAGCAGTTTTGGGGGAGGTCAGCCCCAGCATTTT,CASSFGGGQPQHF
TRBV12-3/TRBV12-4,TRBJ1-2,.,TRBD1,12,TGTGCCAGCAGTAGGGACAGCTATGGCTACACCTTC,CASSRDSYGYTF
TRBV7-2,TRBJ2-7,few,.,13,TGTGCCAGCAGCTTCTCTAGGGCCTACGAGCAGTACTTC,CASSFSRAYEQYF
TRBV15,TRBJ1-3,.,.,14,TGTGCCACCAGCAGAGATAGATGGGAAAACACCATATATTTT,CATSRDRWENTIYF
TRBV3-1/TRBV3-2,TRBJ1-2,.,.,12,TGTGCCAGCAGCCAACGGTCACATGGCTACACCTTC,CASSQRSHGYTF
TRBV10-3,TRBJ1-2,.,TRBD1,14,TGTGCCATCAGTGGTACAGGGGGGGCCACGGACTACACCTTC,CAISGTGGATDYTF
TRBV6-6,TRBJ1-4,.,TRBD1,15,TGTGCCAGCGGGTCCCCCCGAGACAGGGGGGAAAAACTGTTTTTT,CASGSPRDRGEKLFF
TRBV2,TRBJ2-3,.,.,15,TGTGCCAGCAGCCCTGAGGGGGTAAGGGCAGATACGCAGTATTTT,CASSPEGVRADTQYF
TRBV3-1/TRBV3-2,TRBJ1-2,.,.,13,TGTGCCAGCAGCCAAGCCCGTAATACCGGCTACACCTTC,CASSQARNTGYTF
TRBV5-1,TRBJ1-3,.,TRBD1,13,TGCGCCAGCAGCGAGGGGACAGCTCACACCATATATTTT,CASSEGTAHTIYF
TRBV18,TRBJ1-3,few,.,16,TGTGCCAGCTCACCCCGGGAGTTCGTAGCTGGAAACACCATATATTTT,CASSPREFVAGNTIYF
TRBV5-1,TRBJ2-7,.,TRBD1,17,TGCGCCAGCAGCTTAACCGGAGACAGGGTGGCGATCTACGAGCAGTACTTC,CASSLTGDRVAIYEQYF
TRBV27,TRBJ2-7,.,TRBD1,14,TGTGCCAGCAGTTCATTGACAGGGTCCTACGAGCAGTACTTC,CASSSLTGSYEQYF
TRBV7-2,TRBJ1-5,.,.,13,TGTGCCAGCAGCTTAGCCGTTGGTCAGCCCCAGCATTTT,CASSLAVGQPQHF
TRBV5-4,TRBJ2-3,.,.,14,TGTGCCAGCAGTAGCGGTGTCAGCACAGATACGCAGTATTTT,CASSSGVSTDTQYF
TRBV2,TRBJ1-4,.,.,13,TGTGCCAGCAGTGGAGTGGAGCATGAAAAACTGTTTTTT,CASSGVEHEKLFF
TRBV15,TRBJ1-5,.,.,13,TGTGCCACCAGCAGAGATTTGGGCCAGCCCCAGCATTTT,CATSRDLGQPQHF
TRBV7-9,TRBJ2-5,few,.,13,TGTGCCAGCAGCTTAGCGGGTACGGAGACCCAGTACTTC,CASSLAGTETQYF
TRBV29-1,TRBJ2-5,.,TRBD2,15,TGCAGCGCCTCGGGACTAGCGGGAGGTGGAGAGACCCAGTACTTC,CSASGLAGGGETQYF
TRBV4-2,TRBJ2-7,.,TRBD2,17,TGTGCCAGCAGCCCCCCCCCGGGGACTAGCGCCTCCTACGAGCAGTACTTC,CASSPPPGTSASYEQYF
TRBV7-2,TRBJ1-2,.,.,14,TGTGCCAGCAGCTTATATCCGGGGGACTATGGCTACACCTTC,CASSLYPGDYGYTF
TRBV6-1,TRBJ1-2,.,.,13,TGTGCCAGCAGTGAAAGGGAGAGCTATGGCTACACCTTC,CASSERESYGYTF